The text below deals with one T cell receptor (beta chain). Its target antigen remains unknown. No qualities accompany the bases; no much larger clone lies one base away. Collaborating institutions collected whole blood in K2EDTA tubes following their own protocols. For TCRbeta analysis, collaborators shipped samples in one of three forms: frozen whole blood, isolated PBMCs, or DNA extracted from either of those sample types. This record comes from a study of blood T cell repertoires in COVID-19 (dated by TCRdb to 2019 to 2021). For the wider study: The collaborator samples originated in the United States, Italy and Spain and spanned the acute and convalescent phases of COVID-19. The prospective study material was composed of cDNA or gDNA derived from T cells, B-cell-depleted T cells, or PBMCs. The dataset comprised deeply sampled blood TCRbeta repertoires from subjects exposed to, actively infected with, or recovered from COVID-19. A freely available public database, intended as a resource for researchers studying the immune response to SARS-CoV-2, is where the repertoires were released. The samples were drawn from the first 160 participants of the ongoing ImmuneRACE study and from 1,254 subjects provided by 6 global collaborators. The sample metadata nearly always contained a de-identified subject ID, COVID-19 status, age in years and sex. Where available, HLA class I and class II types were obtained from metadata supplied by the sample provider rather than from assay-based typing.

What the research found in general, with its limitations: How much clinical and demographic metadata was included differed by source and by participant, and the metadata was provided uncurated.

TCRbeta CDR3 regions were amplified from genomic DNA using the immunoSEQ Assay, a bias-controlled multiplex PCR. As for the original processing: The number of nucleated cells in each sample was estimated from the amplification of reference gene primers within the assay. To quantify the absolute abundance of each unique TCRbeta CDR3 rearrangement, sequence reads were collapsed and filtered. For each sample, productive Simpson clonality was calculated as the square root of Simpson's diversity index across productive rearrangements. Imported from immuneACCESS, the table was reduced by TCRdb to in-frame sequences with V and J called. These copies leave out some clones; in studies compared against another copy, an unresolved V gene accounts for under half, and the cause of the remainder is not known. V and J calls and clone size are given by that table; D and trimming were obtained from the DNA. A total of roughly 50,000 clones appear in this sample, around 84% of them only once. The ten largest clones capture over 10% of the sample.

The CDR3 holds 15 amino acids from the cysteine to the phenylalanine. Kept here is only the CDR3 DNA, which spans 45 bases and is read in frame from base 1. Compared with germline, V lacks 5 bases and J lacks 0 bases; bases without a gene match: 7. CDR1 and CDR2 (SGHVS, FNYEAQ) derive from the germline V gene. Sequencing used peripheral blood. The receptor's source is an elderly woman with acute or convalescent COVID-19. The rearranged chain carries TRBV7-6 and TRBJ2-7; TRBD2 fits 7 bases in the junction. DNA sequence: TGTGCCAGCAGCACCTGGGAGGGTCTCTCCTACGAGCAGTACTTC. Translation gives CASSTWEGLSYEQYF.